Here is one TCR beta chain with its context. These data originate in a study of blood T cell repertoires in COVID-19. Across the whole study: Samples of COVID-19 (acute and convalescent) were obtained from the United States, Italy and Spain. From T cells, B-cell-depleted T cells, or PBMCs came the material, which was cDNA or gDNA.

The CDR3 runs 14 residues. V lost 6 bases to trimming and J lost 2 bases; unmatched junction nucleotides: 7. Germline V gene data show CDR1 as KGHSH and CDR2 as LQKENI. Assay: immunoSEQ multiplex PCR; the TCRdb copy retains only in-frame clones and omits some. Of under 300,000 clones listed, around nine tenths are singletons. Sequencing was carried out using peripheral blood. This sequence joins TRBV18 and TRBJ2-7, with 7 bases that match TRBD2. The TCR originated in a woman in her 70s with active or convalescent COVID-19. In DNA form, the CDR3 reads TGTGCCAGCTCTGAGGGAGGGGATCCCTACGAGCAGTACTTC. Encoded protein: CASSEGGDPYEQYF.